The 21 T cell receptor beta chains below come from one sample, sequenced in a study of shared clonotypes between healthy human individuals. The table came from immunoSEQ multiplex PCR; TCRdb's copy has only in-frame clones and leaves some out. Of 2,500,000 or so clones detected, about nine tenths appear once; the ten largest clones hold approximately 0.41%. Sequenced input: naive CD4+ T cells from PBMCs. Described subset: CD45RA+ positively selected. The source of these receptors is a young man in good health. Some clones in this sample may be carry-over from other donors' samples.

On this clone: This CDR3 is also generated by other DNA sequences in the sample. The chain carries TRBV5-1 and TRBJ2-4; TRBD1 or TRBD2 may be the D gene (5 bases each). CDR3 length equals 16 residues. V lost 4 bases and J 0 bases, leaving 14 bases between the germline ends. Germline V lookup: CDR1 SGHRS, CDR2 YFSETQ. CDR3 in DNA: TGCGCCAGCAGCCCCGGGACGGTACTAGCCAAAAACATTCAGTACTTC. As protein: CASSPGTVLAKNIQYF. The whole variable domain, filled in from reference TRBV5-1 and TRBJ2-4, reads KAGVTQTPRYLIKTRGQQVTLSCSPISGHRSVSWYQQTPGQGLQFLFEYFSETQRNKGNFPGRFSGRQFSNSRSEMNVSTLELGDSALYLCASSPGTVLAKNIQYFGAGTRLSVL.

DNA of the CDR3: TGCGCCAGCAGTCTACGACCGTGGGGGCTTGGCTACACCTTC. Its protein product is CASSLRPWGLGYTF. The V call is TRBV23-1, the J call TRBJ1-2, with D possibly being TRBD1 (6 bases). TRBV23-1 has ORF status, its function being uncertain. Trimming left V 4 bases short and J 7 bases short, with 16 bases between. The CDR3 consists of 14 residues.

The chain is built from TRBV5-4 and TRBJ2-1, with 10 bases identical to TRBD2. With V trimmed by 2 bases and J by 4 bases, 3 bases remained unmatched. The CDR3 is made up of 15 amino acids. The germline V gene has CDR1 SGHNT and CDR2 YYREEE (reference sequence). The CDR3 is CASSLTSGMYNEQFF. The CDR3 coding sequence is TGTGCCAGCAGCTTAACTAGCGGGATGTACAATGAGCAGTTCTTC.

This clone came up once. The V gene is TRBV7-2, the J gene TRBJ1-1, with D perhaps TRBD1 (5 bases). CDR1 is SGHTA, CDR2 FQGNSA, per germline. Trimming shortened V by 0 bases and J by 1 base, and 9 bases separated the two germline ends. The CDR3 totals 15 residues. The CDR3 spells CASSLAGPRNTEAFF. CDR3 sequence (DNA): TGTGCCAGCAGCTTAGCGGGACCGAGGAACACTGAAGCTTTCTTT.

About this clone itself: Other DNA sequences in this sample translate to the same CDR3. V is TRBV7-9 and J is TRBJ2-3; D not certain. The CDR3 sequence is 14 residues long. Germline CDR1 is SEHNR and CDR2 is FQNEAQ (reference sequence). The germline V and J ends were trimmed by 3 bases and 1 base, with 8 bases remaining between them. The CDR3 bases are TGTGCCAGCAGCTTGGATCGAGGCACAGATACGCAGTATTTT. Protein product: CASSLDRGTDTQYF.

The chain links TRBV7-2 to TRBJ2-7, with TRBD1 as a possible D gene (5 bases). This CDR3 is built from 16 residues. The V end lost 4 bases, the J end lost 3 bases, and 19 bases lay between the germline ends. CDR1 SGHTA and CDR2 FQGNSA come from the germline V gene. The CDR3 loop reads CASSSPRWGPNYEQYF. The CDR3, as DNA: TGTGCCAGCAGCTCCCCCCGTTGGGGCCCGAACTACGAGCAGTACTTC.

The CDR3 region has the DNA TGTGCCAGCAGCTTGGCCCCAGGGGCCCCGGCTAGCACAGATACGCAGTATTTT. Translating it yields CASSLAPGAPASTDTQYF. The chain carries TRBV5-5 and TRBJ2-3, with a tentative D call TRBD1 (6 bases). The CDR3 has 18 amino acids. Germline V CDR1 and CDR2: SGHKS, YYEKEE (reference sequence). Between the trimmed V and J ends, which lost 0 bases and 0 bases, there was a span of 17 bases.

The J gene is TRBJ1-1, the V gene TRBV14; a possible D gene is TRBD1 (5 bases). Trimming took 4 bases from V and 8 from J, leaving 11 bases between them. CDR3 length equals 12 residues. The germline gives CDR1 SGHDN, CDR2 FVKESK. CDR3 sequence: CASSLRDREAFF. The DNA for the CDR3 is TGTGCCAGCAGCCTCCGCGACAGAGAAGCTTTCTTT.

This clone was seen once. The chain employs TRBV10-3 and TRBJ2-1; TRBD2 is a possible D gene (5 bases). This CDR3 region has 12 residues. In germline, CDR1 is ENHRY, CDR2 SYGVKD. The V and J ends lost 0 bases and 10 bases respectively, with 7 bases between them. The CDR3 nucleotides are TGTGCCATCAGTGAGTCCGGGGTCGAGCAGTTCTTC. This gives the protein CAISESGVEQFF.

The chain has TRBV6-1 and TRBJ2-3; D gene uncertain. The V end was cut by 1 base, the J end by 6 bases, with 17 bases between. There are 16 residues in the CDR3. Germline V gives CDR1 MNHNS, CDR2 SASEGT. The CDR3 here is CASSEVLNRVWDTQYF. As DNA, the CDR3 is TGTGCCAGCAGTGAAGTGTTGAATAGGGTTTGGGATACGCAGTATTTT.

The chain joins TRBV9 to TRBJ1-3; D is undetermined. V was trimmed by 3 bases and J by 0 bases, leaving 10 bases between them. Germline V lookup: CDR1 SGDLS, CDR2 YYNGEE. CDR3 length equals 15 residues. The DNA of the CDR3 is TGTGCCAGCAGCGCCAGACTCGCCTCTGGAAACACCATATATTTT. Translation: CASSARLASGNTIYF.

The chain employs TRBV28 and TRBJ2-1; the D gene is possibly TRBD2 (6 bases). Looked up from germline, CDR1 is MDHEN and CDR2 is SYDVKM. Trimming stripped 5 bases from V and 10 bases from J, with 21 bases between. CDR3 length: 15 residues. The CDR3 DNA reads as TGTGCCAGCAGTGGAGGGGATGTGGGGCAAGGAGAGCAGTTCTTC. Residues: CASSGGDVGQGEQFF.

V and J are TRBV10-3 and TRBJ2-2; TRBD2 matches at 16 bases. Germline V gene data show CDR1 as ENHRY and CDR2 as SYGVKD. The CDR3 contains 16 residues. V shed 10 bases and J 4 bases; nucleotides not matched to a gene: 6. The CDR3 here is CATGTSGRVGTGELFF. The CDR3 DNA is TGTGCCACCGGGACTAGCGGGAGGGTCGGCACCGGGGAGCTGTTTTTT.

A note on this clone: Other DNA sequences in this specimen translate into the identical CDR3. Here the CDR3 reads CASSFRQNTEAFF. The CDR3 DNA is TGTGCCAGCAGTTTTCGTCAGAACACTGAAGCTTTCTTT. The chain joins TRBV28 to TRBJ1-1; D is ambiguous. The ends were cut back, 3 bases at V and 1 base at J, with 6 bases in the middle. The CDR3 is made up of 13 amino acids. Germline loops: CDR1 MDHEN, CDR2 SYDVKM. The whole variable domain, remainder taken from reference TRBV28 and TRBJ1-1, is DVKVTQSSRYLVKRTGEKVFLECVQDMDHENMFWYRQDPGLGLRLIYFSYDVKMKEKGDIPEGYSVSREKKERFSLILESASTNQTSMYLCASSFRQNTEAFFGQGTRLTVV.

This chain uses TRBV7-2 with TRBJ2-7, with a weak D call TRBD2 (8 bases). V was pared by 8 bases and J by 3 bases, with 17 bases between. Germline V CDR1 and CDR2: SGHTA, FQGNSA. This CDR3 has 14 residues. The CDR3 DNA reads TGTGCCAGCTCCACGGGAGGGGGCTTCTACGAGCAGTACTTC. Protein product: CASSTGGGFYEQYF.

The V call is TRBV6-5, the J call TRBJ2-3; the D gene is possibly TRBD2 (6 bases). The germline V gene encodes CDR1 MNHEY and CDR2 SVGAGI. Trimming removed 2 bases from V and 0 bases from J, with 9 bases in between. CDR3 length: 15 residues. The CDR3 loop is CASSYGGFSTDTQYF. The CDR3 DNA reads as TGTGCCAGCAGTTACGGGGGGTTCAGCACAGATACGCAGTATTTT.

The chain carries TRBV28 and TRBJ1-1, with D uncertain. Germline values: CDR1 MDHEN, CDR2 SYDVKM. The CDR3 covers 15 residues. Trimming left V 5 bases short and J 0 bases short, with 13 bases between. DNA of the CDR3: TGTGCCAGCAGTGGATCCCCCCCAGTGAACACTGAAGCTTTCTTT. It is translated as CASSGSPPVNTEAFF.

The V gene is TRBV29-1, the J gene TRBJ2-5, with TRBD2 matching 7 bases. Germline lookup yields CDR1 SQVTM and CDR2 ANQGSEA. V shed 4 bases and J 2 bases; nucleotides not matched to a gene: 10. This CDR3 region has 15 residues. The CDR3 is CSVAWGASGQETQYF. CDR3 in DNA: TGCAGCGTTGCTTGGGGCGCTAGCGGTCAAGAGACCCAGTACTTC.

This chain links TRBV5-6 with TRBJ1-2; D ambiguous. The germline V gene has CDR1 SGHDT and CDR2 YYEEEE. This CDR3 has 13 residues. Between the trimmed V and J ends, which lost 0 bases and 7 bases, there was a span of 10 bases. CDR3 DNA sequence: TGTGCCAGCAGCTTGGTGTCCGCCACTGGCTACACCTTC. It is translated as CASSLVSATGYTF.

V usage is TRBV30 and J usage is TRBJ2-2, with 9 bases aligning to TRBD1. J lost 4 bases, V lost 3 bases, and 6 bases had no gene match. The CDR3 extends over 15 amino acids. Germline V gives CDR1 GTSNPN, CDR2 SVGIG (reference sequence). The CDR3 reads CAWRQPDRGTGELFF. In nucleotides, the CDR3 is TGTGCCTGGAGACAACCGGACAGGGGCACCGGGGAGCTGTTTTTT.

J is TRBJ2-7 and V is TRBV28; 12 positions match TRBD2. From germline, CDR1 is MDHEN and CDR2 SYDVKM. CDR3 size: 15 residues. The ends lost 6 bases at V and 3 bases at J; junction bases unmatched: 6. The CDR3 reads CASSPTSGSIYEQYF. CDR3 nucleotides: TGTGCCAGCAGCCCGACTAGCGGGAGCATCTACGAGCAGTACTTC.